The clone carrying this T cell receptor beta chain showed up just once. This record belongs to a study of T cells after posttransplantation cyclophosphamide. Busulfan-fludarabine conditioning, marrow transplant, and cyclophosphamide on days +3 and +4 were administered. Libraries were prepared by immunoSEQ multiplex PCR; TCRdb keeps only in-frame clonotypes and omits some of them. The table lists around 18,000 clones, roughly 80% of them singletons. Germline CDR1 reads MDHEN; CDR2 reads SYDVKM. CDR3 size: 18 residues. Unmatched junction bases numbered 15, after V lost 2 bases and J lost 3 bases. The V and J genes are TRBV28 and TRBJ2-7; 8 bases are a match to TRBD2. The sample here was CD8+ T cells sorted from PBMCs, taken 1,700 to 2,000 days after a stem cell transplant with posttransplant cyclophosphamide. This TCR derives from a female patient between 35 and 55 years old who received an allogeneic stem cell transplant from a related donor, was CMV-positive, and had no GVHD. Some T cells may trace back to the graft donor. The CDR3 region has the DNA TGTGCCAGCAGTTTACACGGCTCGGGGGGGCTTCTCGGCTACGAGCAGTACTTC. Protein sequence: CASSLHGSGGLLGYEQYF.